The clone carrying this T cell receptor beta chain was detected only a few times. Its antigen is unknown. A single record per CDR3 protein comes from TCRdb applying MiXCR to the 5' RACE reads. This sample has hundreds of thousands of distinct CDR3 sequences, with 24% found just once. The sample comes from a study of identical twins. Points from the study as a whole: Within monozygotic twins, out-of-frame TCR alpha sharing was underestimated by the models.

CDR3 length equals 13 residues. Germline V gene sequence: CDR1 DFQATT, CDR2 SNEGSKA (reference sequence). V was trimmed by 3 bases and J by 4 bases, leaving 12 bases between them. The same sample was also used in a study of T cells expressing NK-cell markers.

This receptor was identified in a woman aged 18-35 years in good health. The gene calls are TRBV20-1 and TRBJ1-1; no clear D gene. Sequenced material: CD4+ T cells sorted from blood. The CDR3 nucleotides read TGCAGTGCTAGGGGCTGGGAAGGCACTGAAGCTTTCTTT. Residues: CSARGWEGTEAFF.